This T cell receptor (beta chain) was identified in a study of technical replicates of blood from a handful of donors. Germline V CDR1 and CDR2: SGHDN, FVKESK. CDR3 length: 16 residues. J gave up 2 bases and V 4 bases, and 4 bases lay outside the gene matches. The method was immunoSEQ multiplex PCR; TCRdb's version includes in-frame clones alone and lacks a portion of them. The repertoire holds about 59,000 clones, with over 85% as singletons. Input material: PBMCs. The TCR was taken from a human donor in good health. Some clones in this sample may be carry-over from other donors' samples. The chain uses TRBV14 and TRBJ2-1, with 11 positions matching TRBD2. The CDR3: CASSRTLAGAYNEQFF. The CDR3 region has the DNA TGTGCCAGCAGCCGAACACTAGCGGGGGCCTACAATGAGCAGTTCTTC.